This T cell receptor (beta chain) was identified during a study of T cells in Graves' hyperthyroidism and ophthalmopathy. Study observations and caveats: By a 13 V-J model, ophthalmopathy was set apart from stable hyperthyroidism. Most thyroid clonotypes that were expanded above 0.001 also turned up in blood.

Germline CDR1 and CDR2: SQVTM and ANQGSEA. The CDR3 is 16 amino acids. The V end lost 4 bases, the J end lost 0 bases, and 18 bases lay between the germline ends. Uncontrolled infection, other autoimmune disease, pregnancy or lactation led to exclusion. A 10 ml volume of fresh peripheral blood provided the PBMCs. This clonotype was picked up many times. Antigen: not known. The source material, RNA transcripts, was used to amplify TCR beta CDR3 regions. TCR CDR3 underwent first-round RT-PCR with the HTBI primer set. TCRdb re-called the multiplex PCR reads with MiXCR, one entry per CDR3 protein. The sample includes about 400,000 distinct CDR3 sequences, roughly 14% of them seen just once.

The sequenced sample was blood. V is TRBV29-1 and J is TRBJ2-5, with unresolved D. The receptor's source is a man younger than 30 with Graves' ophthalmopathy. The CDR3 sequence: CSVVSVRDPYQETQYF. CDR3 in DNA: TGCAGCGTTGTATCAGTACGAGACCCGTACCAAGAGACCCAGTACTTC.